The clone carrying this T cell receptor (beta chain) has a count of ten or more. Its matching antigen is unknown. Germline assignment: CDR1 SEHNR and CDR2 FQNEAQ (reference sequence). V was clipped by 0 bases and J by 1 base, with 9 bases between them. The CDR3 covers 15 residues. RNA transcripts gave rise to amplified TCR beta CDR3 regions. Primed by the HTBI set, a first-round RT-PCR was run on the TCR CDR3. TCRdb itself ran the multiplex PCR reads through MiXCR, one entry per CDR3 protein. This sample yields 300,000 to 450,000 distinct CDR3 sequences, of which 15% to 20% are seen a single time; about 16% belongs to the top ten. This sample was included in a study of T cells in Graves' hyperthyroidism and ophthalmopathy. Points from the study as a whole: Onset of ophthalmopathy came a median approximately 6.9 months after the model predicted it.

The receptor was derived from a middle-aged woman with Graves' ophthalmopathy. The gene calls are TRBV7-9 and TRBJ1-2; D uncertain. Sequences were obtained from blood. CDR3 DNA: TGTGCCAGCAGCTTAGCAGTCGGGGATAACTATGGCTACACCTTC. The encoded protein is CASSLAVGDNYGYTF.